The clone carrying this T cell receptor (beta chain) was seen at least ten times. Its specificity is not known. The data originate from a study of CD8 T cells in ankylosing spondylitis. Study observations and caveats: Within ankylosing spondylitis blood, a TCR beta motif made up of fewer than ten highly homologous variants appeared to be characteristic.

Germline values: CDR1 DFQATT, CDR2 SNEGSKA (reference sequence). The CDR3 length is 14 residues. Preparation of TCR beta libraries was done by quantitative 5'-RACE with molecular barcodes. Using its own MiXCR run on the 5' RACE reads, TCRdb lists one record per CDR3 protein. The sample holds 250,000 to 400,000 distinct CDR3 sequences; 11% are singletons and the top ten take about 10%. Sequencing was performed on blood, either unsorted or a sorted T cell fraction (not recorded which). This clonotype originated in a female donor with ankylosing spondylitis or in good health (not recorded which). This chain joins TRBV20-1 and TRBJ2-1; a weak D match, TRBD2 (6 bases). DNA of the CDR3: TGCAGCGCCCTGGGACTGCGGAAGCACAATGAGCAGTTCTTC. As protein: CSALGLRKHNEQFF.